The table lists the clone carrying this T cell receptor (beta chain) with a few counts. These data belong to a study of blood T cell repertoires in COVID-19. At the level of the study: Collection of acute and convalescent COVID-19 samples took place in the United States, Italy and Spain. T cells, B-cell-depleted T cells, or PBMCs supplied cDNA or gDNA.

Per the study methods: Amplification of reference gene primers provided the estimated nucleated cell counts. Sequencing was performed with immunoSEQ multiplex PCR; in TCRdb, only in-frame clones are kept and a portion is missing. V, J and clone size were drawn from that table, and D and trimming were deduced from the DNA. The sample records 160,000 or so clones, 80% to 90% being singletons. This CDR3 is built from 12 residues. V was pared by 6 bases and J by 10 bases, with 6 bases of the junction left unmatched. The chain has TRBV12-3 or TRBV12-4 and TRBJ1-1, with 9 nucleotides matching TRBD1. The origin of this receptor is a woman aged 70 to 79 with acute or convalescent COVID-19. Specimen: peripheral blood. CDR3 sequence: CASREQGALAFF. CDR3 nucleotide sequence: TGTGCCAGCAGAGAACAGGGGGCTTTAGCTTTCTTT.